Each of the 14 T cell receptor beta chains below was sequenced from the same sample in a study of blood T cell repertoires in COVID-19. TCRdb keeps only in-frame clones here, not all; method: immunoSEQ multiplex PCR. This sample has 160,000 or so clones, with roughly 84% found just once. The source material was peripheral blood. These receptors were collected from a man in his forties with acute or convalescent COVID-19.

The chain is built from TRBV28 and TRBJ1-2, with D uncertain. In germline, CDR1 is MDHEN, CDR2 SYDVKM. V was shortened by 7 bases and J by 4 bases, with 19 bases between the two germline ends. The CDR3 loop spans 15 amino acids. CDR3 nucleotide sequence: TGTGCCAGCACCTCCCTCCCGAATCGGGGCTATGGCTACACCTTC. This encodes CASTSLPNRGYGYTF.

This chain connects TRBV9 to TRBJ2-1; 9 bases align to TRBD2. The CDR3 sequence is 15 residues long. The J segment lost 7 bases and the V segment lost 1 base, leaving 6 bases of the junction unmatched. The germline V gene encodes CDR1 SGDLS and CDR2 YYNGEE. The CDR3 DNA is TGTGCCAGCAGCGTATGGAGCGGGGGGTCGAATGAGCAGTTCTTC. This sequence encodes CASSVWSGGSNEQFF.

This clone appeared a single time. This chain joins TRBV5-1 and TRBJ2-7, with 10 positions matching TRBD2. The CDR3 runs to 16 residues. V shed 0 bases, J shed 3 bases, and the junction held 6 bases outside the gene matches. Per the germline V gene, CDR1 is SGHRS and CDR2 is YFSETQ. The CDR3 protein is CASSLGATSGLYEQYF. The CDR3 nucleotides read TGCGCCAGCAGCTTGGGCGCGACTAGCGGGCTCTACGAGCAGTACTTC.

The chain has TRBV7-2 and TRBJ1-5; 7 bases align to TRBD1. Germline loops: CDR1 SGHTA, CDR2 FQGNSA. The CDR3 has 15 amino acids. The junction had 8 bases not matched to a gene; V was cut back by 6 bases and J by 3 bases. CDR3 nucleotide sequence: TGTGCCAGCAGTTACGACAGGGCCTCCAATCAGCCCCAGCATTTT. Translated: CASSYDRASNQPQHF.

This chain uses TRBV7-9 with TRBJ2-5; the D is unclear. The germline gives CDR1 SEHNR, CDR2 FQNEAQ (reference sequence). Trimming removed 5 bases from V and 5 bases from J, with 12 bases in between. This CDR3 comprises 13 residues. CDR3: CASSALVGETQYF. CDR3 DNA: TGTGCCAGCAGCGCGCTAGTTGGCGAGACCCAGTACTTC. Combining the CDR3 with reference TRBV7-9 and TRBJ2-5 gives the whole variable domain DTGVSQNPRHKITKRGQNVTFRCDPISEHNRLYWYRQTLGQGPEFLTYFQNEAQLEKSRLLSDRFSAERPKGSFSTLEIQRTEQGDSAMYLCASSALVGETQYFGPGTRLLVL.

This clone was found once. The chain combines TRBV5-1 with TRBJ2-3; 7 bases are shared with TRBD2. CDR1 SGHRS and CDR2 YFSETQ come from the germline V gene. V dropped 0 bases and J dropped 4; count of bases not matched to a gene: 5. CDR3 length: 15 residues. CDR3 protein: CASSLAGGGADTQYF. The CDR3, as DNA: TGCGCCAGCAGCTTGGCGGGGGGAGGGGCAGATACGCAGTATTTT.

V is TRBV18 and J is TRBJ2-6, with 8 bases that match TRBD1. The germline V gene encodes CDR1 KGHSH and CDR2 LQKENI. The CDR3 is made up of 15 amino acids. J was trimmed by 17 bases and V by 6 bases; bases with no gene match: 18. The CDR3 region is CASSSRGQGAGQVTF. CDR3 nucleotides: TGTGCCAGCTCCTCAAGAGGGCAGGGGGCCGGTCAGGTGACTTTC.

This clone showed up just once. This chain connects TRBV7-2 to TRBJ1-2; D ambiguous. Trimming cost V 1 base and J 0 bases, with 9 bases left between them. In germline, CDR1 is SGHTA, CDR2 FQGNSA. The CDR3 runs 15 residues. The CDR3 DNA follows: TGTGCCAGCAGCTTAGATTCGGGAGCTAACTATGGCTACACCTTC. Encoded protein: CASSLDSGANYGYTF.

The genes are TRBV3-1 (or the pseudogene TRBV3-2) and TRBJ2-2, with D possibly being TRBD2 (7 bases). The CDR3 has 15 residues. V lost 7 bases and J 4 bases, leaving 16 bases between the germline ends. The V gene's germline CDR1 is LGHDT and CDR2 YNNKEL (reference sequence). CDR3 sequence (DNA): TGTGCCAGCACCTCCGGGGGGCAAGGCACCGGGGAGCTGTTTTTT. It codes for CASTSGGQGTGELFF.

The chain joins TRBV6-5 to TRBJ1-2; TRBD1 matches 9 bases. The V segment lost 4 bases and the J segment 7 bases; nucleotides outside the gene matches: 7. The germline V gene encodes CDR1 MNHEY and CDR2 SVGAGI. The CDR3 runs 14 residues. The CDR3 reads CASSWDRVSTGYTF. The CDR3 nucleotides are TGTGCCAGCAGTTGGGACAGGGTTTCTACTGGCTACACCTTC.

V gene TRBV19 combines with J gene TRBJ2-7; 9 nucleotides match TRBD1. Per germline, CDR1 LNHDA and CDR2 SQIVND (reference sequence). Trimming took 9 bases from V and 3 from J; bases not matched to a gene: 6. This CDR3 has 13 amino acids. This CDR3 is CARGTGGFYEQYF. CDR3 DNA sequence: TGTGCCAGAGGAACAGGGGGCTTCTACGAGCAGTACTTC.

The chain recombines TRBV4-2 with TRBJ1-1; D is possibly TRBD1 (5 bases). This CDR3 comprises 17 residues. Trimming removed 8 bases from V and 1 base from J, with 23 bases in between. Per germline, CDR1 LGHNA and CDR2 YNFKEQ. The CDR3 protein is CASSLTSRQGGNTEAFF. In DNA, the CDR3 is TGTGCCAGCTCACTCACGTCTAGGCAGGGAGGGAACACTGAAGCTTTCTTT.

The chain recombines TRBV9 with TRBJ2-2; weak D call: TRBD2 (6 bases). The V gene's germline CDR1 is SGDLS and CDR2 YYNGEE. The CDR3 contains 16 residues. V lost 1 base and J lost 4, with 14 bases in between. In DNA form, the CDR3 reads TGTGCCAGCAGCGTATTTCCCGGGACTCCCACCGGGGAGCTGTTTTTT. Amino acid sequence: CASSVFPGTPTGELFF.

This chain links TRBV11-2 with TRBJ1-1; D is unclear. The germline V and J ends were trimmed by 0 bases and 1 base, with 3 bases remaining between them. The CDR3 sequence is 13 residues long. Germline V gives CDR1 SGHAT, CDR2 FQNNGV. In DNA form, the CDR3 reads TGTGCCAGCAGCTTAGAGGCGAACACTGAAGCTTTCTTT. It encodes CASSLEANTEAFF.